A single sample gave rise to the 23 T cell receptor beta chains below, sequenced in a study of cytomegalovirus exposure and HLA in healthy donors. It was with 60 Vbeta and 13 Jbeta primers that the PCR ran. TCRdb's table, derived via immunoSEQ multiplex PCR, lists solely in-frame clones and lacks some. The data contain 65,000 or so clones, approximately 75% of them singletons. Input material: PBMCs. These receptor sequences come from a woman aged 40 to 50 in good health and CMV-seropositive.

This chain joins TRBV27 and TRBJ2-5; D possibly corresponds to TRBD2 (6 bases). CDR3 length: 13 residues. CDR1 and CDR2 (germline): MNHEY, SMNVEV (reference sequence). Trimming pared 5 bases from V and 5 bases from J, leaving 12 bases between. The CDR3 here is CASSGWAGETQYF. The DNA of the CDR3 is TGTGCCAGCAGTGGTTGGGCGGGGGAGACCCAGTACTTC.

J is TRBJ2-6 and V is TRBV11-2, with unresolved D. The V end lost 1 base, the J end lost 2 bases, and 6 bases lay between the germline ends. The CDR3 totals 15 residues. Germline V lookup: CDR1 SGHAT, CDR2 FQNNGV. This CDR3 reads CASSLGRAGANVLTF. CDR3 DNA sequence: TGTGCCAGCAGCTTAGGCCGGGCTGGGGCCAACGTCCTGACTTTC.

This clone was observed a single time. An end of the junction does not agree with germline; a read error may underlie this. The chain combines TRBV7-9 with TRBJ1-2; D uncertain. CDR1 is SEHNR, CDR2 FQNEAQ, per germline (reference sequence). The CDR3 runs 12 residues. The CDR3: CSSSPGGKGYTF. The CDR3, as DNA: TGTTCCAGCAGCCCCGGCGGGAAGGGCTACACCTTC.

The chain is built from TRBV4-1 and TRBJ2-1; 11 nucleotides match TRBD2. The V segment lost 3 bases and the J segment 9 bases; nucleotides outside the gene matches: 13. Germline V lookup: CDR1 MGHRA, CDR2 YSYEKL. This CDR3 is built from 17 residues. The CDR3 sequence is CASSHYNSGGALGEQFF. The CDR3 nucleotides read TGCGCCAGCAGCCATTACAATAGCGGGGGGGCCCTAGGTGAGCAGTTCTTC.

The chain combines TRBV14 with TRBJ1-1; TRBD1 might be the D (5 bases). The length of the CDR3 is 17 residues. Between the trimmed V and J ends, which lost 0 bases and 4 bases, there was a span of 18 bases. Germline V gene data show CDR1 as SGHDN and CDR2 as FVKESK. The CDR3 DNA reads TGTGCCAGCAGCCAAGATCGGAACAGGCAATGGGTCACTGAAGCTTTCTTT. It yields the protein CASSQDRNRQWVTEAFF.

The chain joins TRBV5-1 to TRBJ2-1, with 9 bases fitting TRBD1. Trimming removed 4 bases from V and 4 bases from J; junction bases left unmatched: 6. Looked up from germline, CDR1 is SGHRS and CDR2 is YFSETQ. CDR3 length: 15 amino acids. The CDR3 loop reads CASSTGGTGYNEQFF. The CDR3 region has the DNA TGCGCCAGCAGCACTGGAGGGACAGGGTACAATGAGCAGTTCTTC.

The chain combines TRBV27 with TRBJ2-7; TRBD2 is a possible D gene (5 bases). Germline V lookup: CDR1 MNHEY, CDR2 SMNVEV (reference sequence). Trimming shortened V by 4 bases and J by 4 bases, and 14 bases separated the two germline ends. The CDR3 loop spans 14 amino acids. The CDR3 here is CASSYGVGGYEQYF. CDR3 nucleotide sequence: TGTGCCAGCAGTTACGGAGTAGGAGGTTACGAGCAGTACTTC.

With regard to this clone: Different DNA sequences within this sample yield the same CDR3. The genes are TRBV11-2 and TRBJ1-1, with D possibly matching TRBD1 (6 bases). Germline CDR1 is SGHAT and CDR2 is FQNNGV. Trimming stripped 9 bases from V and 0 bases from J, with 14 bases between. The CDR3 spans 14 residues. CDR3 coding DNA: TGTGCCAGTACCTGGGGACATTTGAACACTGAAGCTTTCTTT. Translating it yields CASTWGHLNTEAFF.

This sequence joins TRBV15 and TRBJ2-3; 11 bases map to TRBD1. Unmatched junction bases numbered 4, after V lost 2 bases and J lost 3 bases. Per the germline V gene, CDR1 is LNHNV and CDR2 is YYDKDF (reference sequence). The CDR3 has 16 residues. CDR3 in amino acids: CATSRPGTGGTDTQYF. CDR3 in DNA: TGTGCCACCAGCAGACCTGGGACAGGGGGGACAGATACGCAGTATTTT. Looking up the rest from reference TRBV15 and TRBJ2-3 gives the full variable domain: DAMVIQNPRYQVTQFGKPVTLSCSQTLNHNVMYWYQQKSSQAPKLLFHYYDKDFNNEADTPDNFQSRRPNTSFCFLDIRSPGLGDTAMYLCATSRPGTGGTDTQYFGPGTRLTVL.

The chain employs TRBV5-6 and TRBJ2-3, with TRBD1 matching 10 bases. Trimming cost V 3 bases and J 6 bases; bases outside gene matches: 1. The CDR3 spans 13 residues. Germline V lookup: CDR1 SGHDT, CDR2 YYEEEE. This CDR3 is CASSWGQGDTQYF. The CDR3 region has the DNA TGTGCCAGCAGCTGGGGACAGGGGGATACGCAGTATTTT.

For the CDR3, the DNA is TGTGCCAGCAGCTTATCAGGGACAGGGGGCTTCCCTTTCTTT. Translation gives CASSLSGTGGFPFF. This chain links TRBV5-4 with TRBJ1-1, with TRBD1 identical over 12 bases. This CDR3 is 14 amino acids long. Germline V gene data show CDR1 as SGHNT and CDR2 as YYREEE (reference sequence). V dropped 2 bases and J dropped 12; count of bases not matched to a gene: 8.

The rearrangement joins TRBV18 to TRBJ1-4; D uncertain. The V end lost 2 bases, the J end lost 0 bases, and 4 bases lay between the germline ends. Germline loops: CDR1 KGHSH, CDR2 LQKENI. This CDR3 region has 14 residues. The CDR3 DNA follows: TGTGCCAGCTCACCAGAGGCAACTAATGAAAAACTGTTTTTT. It specifies CASSPEATNEKLFF.

This clone appeared a few times. The J gene is TRBJ2-3, the V gene TRBV4-3, with 9 nucleotides matching TRBD2. This CDR3 is built from 17 residues. The germline CDR1 and CDR2 sequences are LGHNA and YSLEER. The J segment lost 0 bases and the V segment lost 2 bases, leaving 6 bases of the junction unmatched. The CDR3 region is CASSQRSGLASTDTQYF. The CDR3 region has the DNA TGCGCCAGCAGCCAACGGTCTGGACTAGCGAGCACAGATACGCAGTATTTT.

The gene calls are TRBV19 and TRBJ1-2; 8 bases line up with TRBD1. Germline CDR1 LNHDA, CDR2 SQIVND (reference sequence). The CDR3 has 15 residues. The V gene end was trimmed by 4 bases and the J gene end by 5 bases; junction bases not matched to a gene: 9. The CDR3 sequence is CASSTPGGANYGYTF. The DNA for the CDR3 is TGTGCCAGTAGTACCCCAGGGGGCGCAAATTATGGCTACACCTTC. Drawing the rest from reference TRBV19 and TRBJ1-2, the complete variable domain is DGGITQSPKYLFRKEGQNVTLSCEQNLNHDAMYWYRQDPGQGLRLIYYSQIVNDFQKGDIAEGYSVSREKKESFPLTVTSAQKNPTAFYLCASSTPGGANYGYTFGSGTRLTVV.

J is TRBJ2-5 and V is TRBV2; the match to TRBD1 covers 7 bases. This CDR3 comprises 13 residues. V shed 8 bases and J 5 bases; nucleotides not matched to a gene: 8. The germline gives CDR1 SNHLY, CDR2 FYNNEI. CDR3 sequence reads: CASGGQRGETQYF. The CDR3 DNA follows: TGTGCCAGCGGGGGACAGAGGGGGGAGACCCAGTACTTC. Supplemented by reference TRBV2 and TRBJ2-5, the full variable domain reads EPEVTQTPSHQVTQMGQEVILRCVPISNHLYFYWYRQILGQKVEFLVSFYNNEISEKSEIFDDQFSVERPDGSNFTLKIRSTKLEDSAMYFCASGGQRGETQYFGPGTRLLVL.

This clone was counted a single time. This sequence joins TRBV6-1 and TRBJ1-3; possible D gene TRBD1, 6 bases. CDR1 MNHNS and CDR2 SASEGT come from the germline V gene. The CDR3 is 15 residues long. The germline V and J ends were trimmed by 4 bases and 1 base, with 11 bases remaining between them. The CDR3 region has the DNA TGTGCCAGCAGTGCCACAGGGATTTCTGGAAACACCATATATTTT. Residues: CASSATGISGNTIYF.

This clone was seen once. The chain carries TRBV6-6 and TRBJ1-2; D is perhaps TRBD1 (6 bases). Germline CDR1 reads MNHNY; CDR2 reads SVGAGI (reference sequence). This CDR3 region has 16 residues. With 2 bases removed from V and 7 bases from J, the gap between germline ends came to 20 bases. The CDR3 reads CASSYGTGGKGPGYTF. CDR3 bases: TGTGCCAGCAGTTACGGGACGGGGGGCAAGGGGCCTGGCTACACCTTC.

The rearrangement joins TRBV18 to TRBJ1-1; perhaps TRBD1 as D (6 bases). This CDR3 contains 14 residues. The V gene's germline CDR1 is KGHSH and CDR2 LQKENI. V lost 3 bases and J 4 bases, leaving 12 bases between the germline ends. Here the CDR3 DNA reads TGTGCCAGCTCACCCACAGGGCAGGGCACTGAAGCTTTCTTT. This gives the protein CASSPTGQGTEAFF.

This chain links TRBV29-1 with TRBJ2-2; D is perhaps TRBD2 (6 bases). The CDR3 runs 13 residues. The V and J ends lost 5 bases and 6 bases respectively, with 13 bases between them. Germline values: CDR1 SQVTM, CDR2 ANQGSEA. CDR3 nucleotides: TGCAGCGTTCGGAGGGGCCGAGCCGGGGAGCTGTTTTTT. Amino acids: CSVRRGRAGELFF.

V gene TRBV15 combines with J gene TRBJ1-1, with D hard to call. CDR1 and CDR2 (germline): LNHNV, YYDKDF (reference sequence). V was cut by 1 base and J by 0 bases, with 15 bases left in between. This CDR3 contains 17 residues. The CDR3, as DNA: TGTGCCACCAGCAGAGGAACTTGGGCAGGCCTGAACACTGAAGCTTTCTTT. Amino acid sequence: CATSRGTWAGLNTEAFF.

The V gene is TRBV6-1, the J gene TRBJ2-3; 8 bases align to TRBD1. Germline V gene data show CDR1 as MNHNS and CDR2 as SASEGT. V gave up 6 bases and J gave up 5 bases; unmatched junction bases: 10. This CDR3 region has 15 residues. The CDR3 DNA sequence: TGTGCCAGCAGGAACAGGGGGGCTGGGTTAGATACGCAGTATTTT. Protein sequence: CASRNRGAGLDTQYF.

V is TRBV7-2 and J is TRBJ1-3; D gene ambiguous. CDR1 SGHTA and CDR2 FQGNSA come from the germline V gene. Trimming removed 1 base at V and 4 bases at J, with 8 bases between. This CDR3 comprises 14 residues. CDR3 residues: CASSLDAQGNTIYF. Written as DNA, the CDR3 is TGTGCCAGCAGCTTAGACGCTCAGGGAAACACCATATATTTT.

The chain carries TRBV6-5 and TRBJ1-6; TRBD1 might be the D (6 bases). Trimming cost V 4 bases and J 7 bases, with 17 bases left between them. The CDR3 spans 16 residues. Germline values: CDR1 MNHEY, CDR2 SVGAGI. The CDR3 sequence is CASSWLGASRNSPLHF. The DNA of the CDR3 is TGTGCCAGCAGTTGGTTGGGGGCTAGTCGAAATTCACCCCTCCACTTT.